This section outlines one T cell receptor beta chain sequence together with its context. The antigen is undetermined. The sample belongs to a study of CD8 T cells in ankylosing spondylitis. Study-wide findings and caveats: Reactive arthritis synovial fluid and blood previously showed some of these motif variants. According to the report, clones linked to the disease were significantly enriched in matched synovial fluid samples taken from ankylosing spondylitis patients. CD8+ disease-linked clones were present at relatively low frequencies in blood. There was a TCR beta motif, made of several highly homologous variants, that appeared characteristic of ankylosing spondylitis blood.

This CDR3 spans 14 amino acids. Trimming removed 1 base at V and 5 bases at J, with 13 bases between. Germline V CDR1 and CDR2: SGHRS, YFSETQ. Quantitative barcoded 5'-RACE was used to prepare TCR beta libraries. Each CDR3 protein is one row after TCRdb ran MiXCR on the 5' RACE reads. The data contain some 800,000 distinct CDR3 sequences, about 10% of them seen just once; the ten biggest clones take up approximately 0.51%. This sequence was found in a male donor with ankylosing spondylitis. The J gene is TRBJ2-7, the V gene TRBV5-1; D possibly corresponds to TRBD2 (7 bases). Sequencing used blood, either unsorted or a sorted T cell fraction (not recorded which). CDR3 sequence (DNA): TGCGCCAGCAGCTTGTGGGGGGGCAGGAACGAGCAGTACTTC. The encoded protein is CASSLWGGRNEQYF.